A selection of T cell receptor beta chains follows, all from one sample in a study of blood T cell repertoires in COVID-19. Measured with immunoSEQ multiplex PCR; TCRdb has only the in-frame clones, and not every one. The sample carries fewer than 150,000 clones, 80% to 90% recorded once. Sequenced sample: peripheral blood. Receptors were obtained from a woman aged 40 to 50 with acute or convalescent COVID-19. CDR3s include the opening cysteine and the closing phenylalanine or tryptophan. A D gene is named only where the DNA matches it firmly. The size entry is marked missing in some rows and otherwise reads once, few, many or a size class.

size: -; V: TRBV5-1; J: TRBJ1-4; D: TRBD1; DNA: TGCGCCAGCAGCGCGGGACAGGGGATTGCAACTAATGAAAAACTGTTTTTT; CDR3: CASSAGQGIATNEKLFF
size: -; V: TRBV2; J: TRBJ2-7; D: -; DNA: TGTGCCAGCAGATCTAACTACGAGCAGTACTTC; CDR3: CASRSNYEQYF
size: -; V: TRBV5-1; J: TRBJ2-6; D: -; DNA: TGCGCCAGCAGCTTAAGAGTCGAGGCCTCTGGGGCCAACGTCCTGACTTTC; CDR3: CASSLRVEASGANVLTF
size: -; V: TRBV12-3/TRBV12-4; J: TRBJ1-6; D: -; DNA: TGTGCCAGCAGTTCACAGAATTCACCCCTCCACTTT; CDR3: CASSSQNSPLHF
size: -; V: TRBV2; J: TRBJ2-7; D: -; DNA: TGTGCCAGCAGTGAAGCGCTTTTGGGGGCCCAAGCCTACGAGCAGTACTTC; CDR3: CASSEALLGAQAYEQYF
size: few; V: TRBV3-1/TRBV3-2; J: TRBJ2-3; D: -; DNA: TGTGCCAGCAGCCGCTTTCTTACGGGGGAGCGCACAGATACGCAGTATTTT; CDR3: CASSRFLTGERTDTQYF
size: -; V: TRBV7-9; J: TRBJ1-3; D: -; DNA: TGTGCCAGCAGCCTGGGTCGGGGTAGCTCTGGAAACACCATATATTTT; CDR3: CASSLGRGSSGNTIYF
size: -; V: TRBV30; J: TRBJ2-1; D: -; DNA: TGTGCCTGGAGTGGTTGGCTCCAATCCTACAATGAGCAGTTCTTC; CDR3: CAWSGWLQSYNEQFF
size: -; V: TRBV5-1; J: TRBJ1-1; D: -; DNA: TGCGCCAGCAGCTTGCAGGGTACGAACACTGAAGCTTTCTTT; CDR3: CASSLQGTNTEAFF
size: many; V: TRBV12-3/TRBV12-4; J: TRBJ1-1; D: -; DNA: TGTGCCAGCAGCCGTACAAGGAACACTGAAGCTTTCTTT; CDR3: CASSRTRNTEAFF
size: -; V: TRBV29-1; J: TRBJ2-1; D: -; DNA: TGCAGCGTTCTGACGGACAAGAACCATGAGCAGTTCTTC; CDR3: CSVLTDKNHEQFF
size: -; V: TRBV9; J: TRBJ2-2; D: -; DNA: TGTGCCAGCAGCCTCCTTCCGGACATCACCGGGGAGCTGTTTTTT; CDR3: CASSLLPDITGELFF
size: -; V: TRBV1; J: TRBJ2-5; D: -; DNA: TGCACCAGCAGCCAAGATTTACGCCGAGCGGGAGGACGGGAGACCCAGTACTTC; CDR3: CTSSQDLRRAGGRETQYF
size: once; V: TRBV19; J: TRBJ1-4; D: -; DNA: TGTGCCAGTAGTTTGGACTCGCCTAGTGAAAAACTGTTTTTT; CDR3: CASSLDSPSEKLFF
size: -; V: TRBV4-1; J: TRBJ2-1; D: TRBD1; DNA: TGCGCCAGCAGCGAAGTAGGGGGCGCGGATGGGCAGTTCTTC; CDR3: CASSEVGGADGQFF
size: -; V: TRBV5-4; J: TRBJ2-1; D: TRBD2; DNA: TGTGCCAGCAGCTCCTGGACTAGCGGGGGGACCTACAATGAGCAGTTCTTC; CDR3: CASSSWTSGGTYNEQFF
size: -; V: TRBV7-2; J: TRBJ1-1; D: -; DNA: TGTGCCAGCAGCTCCTGGGGGCAGGCTGAAGCTTTCTTT; CDR3: CASSSWGQAEAFF
size: -; V: TRBV5-4; J: TRBJ1-1; D: TRBD1; DNA: TGTGCCAGCAGCGGGGGACAGGTAAACACTGAAGCTTTCTTT; CDR3: CASSGGQVNTEAFF
size: -; V: TRBV14; J: TRBJ2-2; D: TRBD2; DNA: TGTGCCAGCAGCCAAGATAGACTAGCGGAAAACACCGGGGAGCTGTTTTTT; CDR3: CASSQDRLAENTGELFF
size: -; V: TRBV4-3; J: TRBJ2-2; D: TRBD1; DNA: TGCGCCAGCAGCCAAGTCGAACCGGGACAGGGTTGGACCGGGGAGCTGTTTTTT; CDR3: CASSQVEPGQGWTGELFF
size: few; V: TRBV6-5; J: TRBJ1-6; D: -; DNA: TGTGCCAGCAAGGAGGGTGCAAGGGGACCCCTCCACTTT; CDR3: CASKEGARGPLHF
size: -; V: TRBV18; J: TRBJ1-1; D: -; DNA: TGTGCCAGCTCACCACTATCAGGGGTGATGGCTTTCTTT; CDR3: CASSPLSGVMAFF
size: -; V: TRBV7-2; J: TRBJ1-2; D: -; DNA: TGTGCCGCCTCCGTTGGTGGGGGCGCAGCCTATGGCTACACCTTC; CDR3: CAASVGGGAAYGYTF